This TCR beta chain emerged from a study of blood T cell repertoires in COVID-19 (dated by TCRdb to 2018 to 2020). Regarding the complete study: Collaborator samples came from the United States, Italy and Spain and covered acute and convalescent phases of COVID-19. The prospective study material was composed of cDNA or gDNA derived from T cells, B-cell-depleted T cells, or PBMCs. The sample metadata nearly always contained a de-identified subject ID, COVID-19 status, age in years and sex. A freely available public database, intended as a resource for researchers studying the immune response to SARS-CoV-2, is where the repertoires were released. The samples were drawn from the first 160 participants of the ongoing ImmuneRACE study and from 1,254 subjects provided by 6 global collaborators. The dataset comprised deeply sampled blood TCRbeta repertoires from subjects exposed to, actively infected with, or recovered from COVID-19. Where available, HLA class I and class II types were obtained from metadata supplied by the sample provider rather than from assay-based typing. The research as a whole found: Clinical and demographic metadata were provided uncurated, with the amount varying by source and participant.

TCRbeta CDR3 regions were amplified from genomic DNA by means of the immunoSEQ Assay, a bias-controlled multiplex PCR. In the paper's pipeline: Within the assay, amplification of reference gene primers was used to estimate how many nucleated cells each sample contained. To quantify the absolute abundance of each unique TCRbeta CDR3 rearrangement, sequence reads were collapsed and filtered. For each sample, productive Simpson clonality was calculated by taking the square root of Simpson's diversity index across productive rearrangements. TCRdb's version of the immuneACCESS table is confined to in-frame rearrangements and falls short of the full clone set. An unresolved V gene accounts for under half of the shortfall where checked; the remainder is of unknown origin. Clonal size and the V and J genes are those of that table, whereas D and trimming came from the DNA. The sample profile shows over 250,000 clones; approximately 86% of them were found once. Together, the top ten hold over 10% of the sample.

About this clone itself: Its specific antigen is unknown. No base qualities exist here, and no much larger clone lies one base off it.

At one collaborating source in Seattle, patients were enrolled during active infection and were followed longitudinally through the course of disease. Whole blood was collected in K2EDTA tubes by collaborating institutions according to the institutions' own protocols. Collaborator samples were shipped for TCRbeta analysis as frozen whole blood, isolated PBMCs, or DNA extracted from either sample type. CDR1 KGHSH and CDR2 LQKENI were looked up in the germline V gene. V is pruned by 3 bases and J by 6 bases, leaving 2 bases of the junction without a gene match. The CDR3 holds 12 amino acids from the cysteine to the phenylalanine. Only CDR3 DNA remains: 36 bases, in frame from the first base.

The sample was peripheral blood. The chain joins TRBV18 to TRBJ2-7; TRBD2 agrees with 7 junctional bases. This sequence originates from a woman in her 70s with COVID-19, enrolled during active disease. In nucleotides, the sequence is TGTGCCAGCTCACCGACGGGGGGCGAGCAGTACTTC. It translates to CASSPTGGEQYF.